This T cell receptor beta chain was identified during a study of blood T cell repertoires in COVID-19. Study-level information: Nucleic acid was either cDNA or gDNA, and it came from T cells, B-cell-depleted T cells, or PBMCs.

Authors' data handling: By means of reference gene primer amplification, nucleated cell counts were estimated. This table comes from immunoSEQ multiplex PCR, and its TCRdb copy is limited to in-frame clones, with some not included. The DNA gave D and trimming, while V, J and clone size come from that table. The sample includes around 230,000 clones, approximately 88% seen only once; the top ten take 27%. Germline lookup yields CDR1 SGHRS and CDR2 YFSETQ. Trimming shortened V by 4 bases and J by 1 base, and 15 bases separated the two germline ends. This CDR3 contains 15 residues. The sequence was collected from a man between 40 and 49 years old with acute or convalescent COVID-19. V and J are TRBV5-1 and TRBJ2-7; TRBD1 is a possible D gene (6 bases). The source material was peripheral blood. CDR3 loop: CASSGTIQGSYEQYF. DNA for the CDR3: TGCGCCAGCAGCGGAACCATACAGGGATCCTACGAGCAGTACTTC.